One and the same sample provided the 6 T cell receptor beta chains below, sequenced in a study of T-cell reconstitution after alpha-beta-depleted transplantation in children. Unique molecular identifiers tagged the TCRbeta library. One entry per CDR3 protein results from TCRdb running MiXCR on the PCR reads. Of under 850,000 distinct CDR3 sequences detected, around 13% appear once; the ten largest clones hold 0.79%. Material: PBMCs, obtained before TCRalphabeta/CD19-depleted stem cell transplant. Source of these receptors: a girl under 10 years old with congenital amegakaryocytic thrombocytopenia, due to receive a stem cell transplant.

This clonotype occurred many times. The gene calls are TRBV10-3 and TRBJ2-2; D may be TRBD2 (7 bases). V shed 8 bases and J shed 7 bases, with 14 bases lying between them. CDR1 and CDR2 from the germline V gene are ENHRY and SYGVKD. The CDR3 extends over 13 amino acids. The CDR3 nucleotides are TGTGCCATCCGGGGGGCTAGCGTCGGGGAGCTGTTTTTT. Its protein product is CAIRGASVGELFF.

V is TRBV7-6 and J is TRBJ1-4, with 8 bases fitting TRBD1. V was clipped by 1 base and J by 8 bases; unmatched bases: 3. The CDR3 runs 14 residues. The V gene's germline CDR1 is SGHVS and CDR2 FNYEAQ. The CDR3 DNA reads TGTGCCAGCAGCTTAGGGGCAGGGGGCGAAAAACTGTTTTTT. It yields the protein CASSLGAGGEKLFF.

This clonotype was observed once. V gene TRBV7-3 combines with J gene TRBJ2-2; 8 bases align to TRBD2. Germline V gives CDR1 SGHTA, CDR2 FQGTGA. The CDR3 is made up of 14 amino acids. J gave up 3 bases and V 7 bases, and 4 bases lay outside the gene matches. CDR3: CASNPGGDTGELFF. The CDR3 DNA sequence: TGTGCCAGCAACCCCGGGGGGGACACCGGGGAGCTGTTTTTT. The whole variable domain, remainder taken from reference TRBV7-3 and TRBJ2-2, is GAGVSQTPSNKVTEKGKYVELRCDPISGHTALYWYRQSLGQGPEFLIYFQGTGAADDSGLPNDRFFAVRPEGSVSTLKIQRTERGDSAVYLCASNPGGDTGELFFGEGSRLTVL.

CDR3 region: CSARGGRVTEAFF. CDR3 coding DNA: TGCAGTGCTAGGGGGGGCAGGGTTACTGAAGCTTTCTTT. The gene calls are TRBV20-1 and TRBJ1-1; a weak D match, TRBD1 (6 bases). The germline V gene has CDR1 DFQATT and CDR2 SNEGSKA (reference sequence). The CDR3 totals 13 residues. V was clipped by 3 bases and J by 5 bases, with 13 bases between them.

This clonotype was seen at least ten times. J is TRBJ2-3 and V is TRBV7-9; D is unclear. This CDR3 contains 12 residues. Germline V gives CDR1 SEHNR, CDR2 FQNEAQ (reference sequence). V lost 4 bases, J lost 6 bases, and 8 bases lay in between. This CDR3 is CASSSNVDTQYF. DNA for the CDR3: TGTGCCAGCAGCTCGAACGTGGATACGCAGTATTTT.

This clonotype was detected many times. The chain joins TRBV20-1 to TRBJ1-2, with TRBD1 identical over 7 bases. The CDR3 sequence is 14 residues long. CDR1 DFQATT and CDR2 SNEGSKA come from the germline V gene (reference sequence). J gave up 3 bases and V 1 base, and 5 bases lay outside the gene matches. The CDR3 protein is CSARADRDYYGYTF. CDR3 DNA: TGCAGTGCTAGAGCCGACAGGGACTACTATGGCTACACCTTC.